The 20 T cell receptor beta chains in this list originate from one sample, sequenced in a study of cytomegalovirus exposure and HLA in healthy donors. 60 Vbeta and 13 Jbeta primers were used in PCR. The assay was immunoSEQ multiplex PCR, and TCRdb's table has in-frame clones only and misses some. Of around 120,000 clones in the sample, roughly three fifths were seen once. The source material was PBMCs. The receptors shown here come from a man in his thirties or forties in good health and CMV-seropositive.

The chain has TRBV2 and TRBJ1-1; D is unclear. CDR3 length: 11 residues. Germline lookup yields CDR1 SNHLY and CDR2 FYNNEI. V was trimmed by 5 bases and J by 3 bases, leaving 4 bases between them. CDR3 region: CASSPYTEAFF. The DNA of the CDR3 is TGTGCCAGCAGTCCGTACACTGAAGCTTTCTTT. The complete variable domain, with remaining parts taken from reference TRBV2 and TRBJ1-1, reads EPEVTQTPSHQVTQMGQEVILRCVPISNHLYFYWYRQILGQKVEFLVSFYNNEISEKSEIFDDQFSVERPDGSNFTLKIRSTKLEDSAMYFCASSPYTEAFFGQGTRLTVV.

The chain is built from TRBV5-1 and TRBJ2-1, with a tentative D call TRBD1 (6 bases). The CDR3 is made up of 13 amino acids. CDR1 and CDR2 from the germline V gene are SGHRS and YFSETQ. Trimming cost V 6 bases and J 8 bases, with 15 bases left between them. The CDR3 nucleotides are TGCGCCAGCACAGGCAGGGGTGAAGATGAGCAGTTCTTC. Translation: CASTGRGEDEQFF. The full variable domain, with the rest looked up from reference TRBV5-1 and TRBJ2-1, is KAGVTQTPRYLIKTRGQQVTLSCSPISGHRSVSWYQQTPGQGLQFLFEYFSETQRNKGNFPGRFSGRQFSNSRSEMNVSTLELGDSALYLCASTGRGEDEQFFGPGTRLTVL.

This clone appeared a single time. The gene calls are TRBV11-2 and TRBJ2-1; 7 bases match TRBD2. The CDR3 loop spans 16 amino acids. The junction had 9 bases not matched to a gene; V was cut back by 5 bases and J by 2 bases. Germline lookup yields CDR1 SGHAT and CDR2 FQNNGV. The CDR3 sequence: CASSHLGGDTYNEQFF. CDR3 nucleotide sequence: TGTGCCAGCAGCCATCTGGGAGGGGATACCTACAATGAGCAGTTCTTC.

The chain links TRBV5-6 to TRBJ1-1; TRBD1 might be the D (5 bases). Germline V lookup: CDR1 SGHDT, CDR2 YYEEEE. With 0 bases removed from V and 1 base from J, the gap between germline ends came to 10 bases. CDR3 length equals 15 residues. The CDR3 bases are TGTGCCAGCAGCTTGGAAAAAAGGGGGAACACTGAAGCTTTCTTT. Translated: CASSLEKRGNTEAFF.

This clone was counted between two and nine times. The rearrangement joins TRBV6-5 to TRBJ1-2; 9 positions match TRBD1. The V segment lost 6 bases and the J segment 7 bases; nucleotides outside the gene matches: 3. Germline V gene lookup returns CDR1 MNHEY and CDR2 SVGAGI. The CDR3 is 12 amino acids. This CDR3 reads CASRQGAVGYTF. The CDR3 DNA follows: TGTGCCAGCAGACAGGGGGCGGTTGGCTACACCTTC.

The CDR3 loop reads CASSESFSNQPQHF. DNA for the CDR3: TGTGCCAGCAGTGAAAGCTTTAGCAATCAGCCCCAGCATTTT. V and J are TRBV2 and TRBJ1-5, with D unresolved. From germline, CDR1 is SNHLY and CDR2 FYNNEI. V shed 2 bases and J shed 0 bases, with 5 bases lying between them. The CDR3 is made up of 14 amino acids. Variable domain in full (rest from reference TRBV2 and TRBJ1-5): EPEVTQTPSHQVTQMGQEVILRCVPISNHLYFYWYRQILGQKVEFLVSFYNNEISEKSEIFDDQFSVERPDGSNFTLKIRSTKLEDSAMYFCASSESFSNQPQHFGDGTRLSIL.

A few counts support this clone. V usage is TRBV5-4 and J usage is TRBJ2-2; D gene ambiguous. Germline assignment: CDR1 SGHNT and CDR2 YYREEE (reference sequence). Trimming removed 4 bases from V and 3 bases from J, with 7 bases in between. CDR3 length: 13 residues. The CDR3: CASSLDYTGELFF. The CDR3 DNA is TGTGCCAGCAGCCTTGACTACACCGGGGAGCTGTTTTTT. The full variable domain, its missing parts supplied by reference TRBV5-4 and TRBJ2-2, is ETGVTQSPTHLIKTRGQQVTLRCSSQSGHNTVSWYQQALGQGPQFIFQYYREEENGRGNFPPRFSGLQFPNYSSELNVNALELDDSALYLCASSLDYTGELFFGEGSRLTVL.

The chain is built from TRBV10-3 and TRBJ2-2; TRBD1 matches at 10 bases. Germline V gives CDR1 ENHRY, CDR2 SYGVKD. The CDR3 covers 15 residues. J was trimmed by 7 bases and V by 5 bases; bases with no gene match: 7. For the CDR3, the DNA is TGTGCCATCAGTTCCGGGACAGGGGATGGCGGGGAGCTGTTTTTT. Protein product: CAISSGTGDGGELFF.

The rearrangement uses TRBV10-3 and TRBJ1-5; D is possibly TRBD1 (5 bases). The CDR3 consists of 15 residues. Trimming left V 8 bases short and J 1 base short, with 15 bases between. The germline V gene encodes CDR1 ENHRY and CDR2 SYGVKD. DNA of the CDR3: TGTGCCATCGGGCCCATAGGGGTAAGCAATCAGCCCCAGCATTTT. It encodes CAIGPIGVSNQPQHF.

The gene calls are TRBV4-1 and TRBJ2-4; 14 bases fit TRBD2. The germline gives CDR1 MGHRA, CDR2 YSYEKL. With 4 bases clipped from V and 1 base from J, the junction kept 6 bases outside the gene matches. This CDR3 has 18 amino acids. The CDR3 DNA sequence: TGCGCCAGCAGCCCCGGACTAGCGGGGGGCCGGGCCAAAAACATTCAGTACTTC. This codes for CASSPGLAGGRAKNIQYF.

The chain is built from TRBV15 and TRBJ2-5, with D tentatively TRBD2 (6 bases). The ends were cut back, 0 bases at V and 7 bases at J, with 9 bases in the middle. Germline V gene sequence: CDR1 LNHNV, CDR2 YYDKDF (reference sequence). This CDR3 contains 13 residues. CDR3 sequence: CATSRDLGGTQYF. The CDR3 coding sequence is TGTGCCACCAGCAGAGATCTCGGGGGGACCCAGTACTTC.

This chain links TRBV5-1 with TRBJ1-6; weak D call: TRBD1 (6 bases). CDR3 length: 14 amino acids. The germline gives CDR1 SGHRS, CDR2 YFSETQ. The V and J ends lost 4 bases and 8 bases respectively, with 13 bases between them. This CDR3 is CASSTLTGDSPLHF. The CDR3, as DNA: TGCGCCAGCAGCACCCTGACAGGAGATTCACCCCTCCACTTT.

This clone was picked up a small number of times. The rearrangement joins TRBV21-1 to TRBJ1-1. TRBV21-1 is designated a pseudogene. The CDR3 runs to 16 residues. In nucleotides, the CDR3 is TGTGCCAGCAGCAAAGGACGGGTCGGGGTGGACACTGAAGCTTTCTTT. It codes for CASSKGRVGVDTEAFF.

At least ten counts were recorded for this clone. Additional DNA sequences in this sample encode the identical CDR3. The chain links TRBV27 to TRBJ1-1; 8 bases match TRBD1. Per germline, CDR1 MNHEY and CDR2 SMNVEV (reference sequence). This CDR3 comprises 13 residues. Unmatched junction bases numbered 4, after V lost 3 bases and J lost 7 bases. Here the CDR3 reads CASSFQQGDEAFF. Written as DNA, the CDR3 is TGTGCCAGCAGTTTCCAACAGGGGGATGAAGCTTTCTTT.

This chain links TRBV2 with TRBJ1-1, with D possibly matching TRBD1 (5 bases). The ends were cut back, 4 bases at V and 7 bases at J, with 7 bases in the middle. The CDR3 consists of 11 residues. Germline V CDR1 and CDR2: SNHLY, FYNNEI. The CDR3 region is CASSGGVEAFF. The CDR3 nucleotides are TGTGCCAGCAGTGGGGGGGTTGAAGCTTTCTTT.

This clone was recorded a few times. The chain carries TRBV5-1 and TRBJ2-5, with D unresolved. The CDR3 is 14 residues long. V was pared by 2 bases and J by 1 base, with 9 bases between. Germline loops: CDR1 SGHRS, CDR2 YFSETQ. Here the CDR3 DNA reads TGCGCCAGCAGCTTTCTCACAGTCCAAGAGACCCAGTACTTC. Amino acids: CASSFLTVQETQYF.

This clone was found a few times. The chain couples TRBV10-3 to TRBJ2-1; D uncertain. The CDR3 length is 16 residues. CDR1 ENHRY and CDR2 SYGVKD come from the germline V gene. The V end lost 0 bases, the J end lost 0 bases, and 9 bases lay between the germline ends. The DNA of the CDR3 is TGTGCCATCAGTGAGTCTCATATGAGCTCCTACAATGAGCAGTTCTTC. It specifies CAISESHMSSYNEQFF.

The rearrangement uses TRBV5-6 and TRBJ1-2, with 9 bases aligning to TRBD1. The CDR3 is made up of 14 amino acids. J was trimmed by 8 bases and V by 4 bases; bases with no gene match: 9. From germline, CDR1 is SGHDT and CDR2 YYEEEE. CDR3 residues: CASSTTGGAQGYTF. The CDR3 coding sequence is TGTGCCAGCAGCACAACAGGGGGCGCGCAGGGCTACACCTTC.

In regard to this clone: The germline gene is not matched at one end of the junction; a read error may be the cause. The sample has other DNA sequences that encode this CDR3 too. The chain uses TRBV7-9 and TRBJ2-7, with a tentative D call TRBD1 (6 bases). CDR1 is SEHNR, CDR2 FQNEAQ, per germline (reference sequence). The CDR3 runs to 14 residues. The CDR3: CASSFSGVDEQKYF. The CDR3 bases are TGCGCCAGCAGCTTTTCAGGGGTAGATGAGCAGAAGTACTTC.

The rearrangement joins TRBV27 to TRBJ2-5; maybe TRBD2 (6 bases). This CDR3 comprises 13 residues. Trimming took off 3 bases at V and 4 bases at J, with 9 bases between the two ends. Germline CDR1 MNHEY, CDR2 SMNVEV (reference sequence). The CDR3 DNA is TGTGCCAGCAGTTTCCGGGACTCAGAGACCCAGTACTTC. It codes for CASSFRDSETQYF.